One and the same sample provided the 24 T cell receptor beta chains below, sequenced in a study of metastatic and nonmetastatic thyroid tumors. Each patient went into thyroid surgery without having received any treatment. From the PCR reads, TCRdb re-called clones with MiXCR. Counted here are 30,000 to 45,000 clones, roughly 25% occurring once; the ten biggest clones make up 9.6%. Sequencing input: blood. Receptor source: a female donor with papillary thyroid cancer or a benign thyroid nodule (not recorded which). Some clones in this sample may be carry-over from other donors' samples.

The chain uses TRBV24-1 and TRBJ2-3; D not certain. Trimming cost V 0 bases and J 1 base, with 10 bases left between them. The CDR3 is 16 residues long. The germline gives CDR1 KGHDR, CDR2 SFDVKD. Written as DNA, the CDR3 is TGTGCCACCAGTGATTTGTCGGCAGCAGGCACAGATACGCAGTATTTT. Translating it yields CATSDLSAAGTDTQYF.

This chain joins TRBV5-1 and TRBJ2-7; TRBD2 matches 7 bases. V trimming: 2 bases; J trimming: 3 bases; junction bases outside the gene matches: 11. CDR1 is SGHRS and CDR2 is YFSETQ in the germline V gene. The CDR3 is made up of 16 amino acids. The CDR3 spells CASSFRSGTIYYEQYF. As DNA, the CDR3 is TGCGCCAGCAGCTTTCGGAGTGGGACTATTTACTACGAGCAGTACTTC.

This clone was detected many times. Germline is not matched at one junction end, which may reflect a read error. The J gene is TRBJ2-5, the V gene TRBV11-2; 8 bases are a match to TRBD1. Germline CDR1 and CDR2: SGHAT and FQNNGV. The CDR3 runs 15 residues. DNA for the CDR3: TGTGCCAGCAGCCTAGATCAGGGGGCCCCAGAGACCCAGTACTTC. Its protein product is CASSLDQGAPETQYF.

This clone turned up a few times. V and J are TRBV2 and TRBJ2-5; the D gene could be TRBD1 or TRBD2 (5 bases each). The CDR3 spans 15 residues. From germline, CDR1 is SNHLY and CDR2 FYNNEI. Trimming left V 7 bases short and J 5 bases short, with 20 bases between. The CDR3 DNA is TGTGCCAGCAAAGAACGAGACAGAGGGATGGAGACCCAGTACTTC. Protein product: CASKERDRGMETQYF. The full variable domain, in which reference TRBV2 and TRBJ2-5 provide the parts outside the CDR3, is EPEVTQTPSHQVTQMGQEVILRCVPISNHLYFYWYRQILGQKVEFLVSFYNNEISEKSEIFDDQFSVERPDGSNFTLKIRSTKLEDSAMYFCASKERDRGMETQYFGPGTRLLVL.

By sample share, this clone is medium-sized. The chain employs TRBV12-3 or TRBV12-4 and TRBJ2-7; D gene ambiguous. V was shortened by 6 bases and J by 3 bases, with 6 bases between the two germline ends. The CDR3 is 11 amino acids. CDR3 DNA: TGTGCCAGCAGCCGTGACTACGAGCAGTACTTC. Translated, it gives CASSRDYEQYF.

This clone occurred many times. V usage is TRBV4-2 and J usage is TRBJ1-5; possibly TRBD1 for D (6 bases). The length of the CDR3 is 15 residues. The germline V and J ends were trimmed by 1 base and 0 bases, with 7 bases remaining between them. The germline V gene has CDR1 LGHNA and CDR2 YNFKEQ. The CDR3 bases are TGTGCCAGCAGCCAAGCAGGGGATAGCAATCAGCCCCAGCATTTT. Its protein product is CASSQAGDSNQPQHF.

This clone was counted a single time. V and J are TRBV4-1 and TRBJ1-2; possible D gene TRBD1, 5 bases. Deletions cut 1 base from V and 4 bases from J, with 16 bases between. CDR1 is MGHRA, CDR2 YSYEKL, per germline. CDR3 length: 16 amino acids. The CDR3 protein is CASSQGAHQGPYGYTF. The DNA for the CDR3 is TGCGCCAGCAGCCAAGGCGCCCATCAGGGTCCCTATGGCTACACCTTC.

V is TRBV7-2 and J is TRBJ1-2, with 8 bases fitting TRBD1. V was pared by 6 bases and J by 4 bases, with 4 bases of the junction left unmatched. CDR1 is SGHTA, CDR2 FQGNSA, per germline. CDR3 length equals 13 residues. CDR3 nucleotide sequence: TGTGCCAGCAGGACAGGGGTCGGCTATGGCTACACCTTC. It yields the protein CASRTGVGYGYTF.

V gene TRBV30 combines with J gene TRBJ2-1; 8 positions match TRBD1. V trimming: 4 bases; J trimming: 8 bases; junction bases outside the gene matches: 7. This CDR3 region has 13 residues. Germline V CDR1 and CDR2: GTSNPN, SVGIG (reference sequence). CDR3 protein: CAWTRRGLDEQFF. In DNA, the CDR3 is TGTGCCTGGACGCGCAGGGGGCTTGATGAGCAGTTCTTC.

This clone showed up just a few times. The chain's CDR3 is CASSLMTSSGNTIYF. DNA of the CDR3: TGTGCCAGCAGCTTGATGACCAGCTCTGGAAACACCATATATTTT. The J gene is TRBJ1-3, the V gene TRBV11-3; no definite D call. The V gene lost 3 bases and the J gene lost 0 bases, with 9 bases spanning the gap. Germline V gene lookup returns CDR1 SGHNT and CDR2 YENEEA. This CDR3 is built from 15 residues. The variable domain in full, completed from reference TRBV11-3 and TRBJ1-3, reads EAGVVQSPRYKIIEKKQPVAFWCNPISGHNTLYWYLQNLGQGPELLIRYENEEAVDDSQLPKDRFSAERLKGVDSTLKIQPAELGDSAVYLCASSLMTSSGNTIYFGEGSWLTVV.

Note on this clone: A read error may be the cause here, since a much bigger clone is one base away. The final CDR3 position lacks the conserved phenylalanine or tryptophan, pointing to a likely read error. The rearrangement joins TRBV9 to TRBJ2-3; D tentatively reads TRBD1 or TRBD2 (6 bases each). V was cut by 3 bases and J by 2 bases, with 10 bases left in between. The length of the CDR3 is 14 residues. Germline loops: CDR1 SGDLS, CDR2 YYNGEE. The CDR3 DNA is TGTGCCAGCAGCGGGGGGGCGACCACAGATACGCAGTATTCT. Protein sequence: CASSGGATTDTQYS.

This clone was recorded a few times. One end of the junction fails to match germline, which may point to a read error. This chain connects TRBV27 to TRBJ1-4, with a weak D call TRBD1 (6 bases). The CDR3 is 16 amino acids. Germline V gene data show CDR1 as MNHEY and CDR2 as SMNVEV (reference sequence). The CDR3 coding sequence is TGTGTCAGCAGTTTGGGCGGGGGGCAGGTGTATGAAAAACTGTTTTTT. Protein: CVSSLGGGQVYEKLFF.

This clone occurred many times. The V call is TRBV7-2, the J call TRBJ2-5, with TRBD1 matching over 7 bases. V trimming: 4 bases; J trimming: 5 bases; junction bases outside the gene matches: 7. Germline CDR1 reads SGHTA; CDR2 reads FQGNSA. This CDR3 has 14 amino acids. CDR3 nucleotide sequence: TGTGCCAGCAGCTCGTACAGGGGTTGGGAGACCCAGTACTTC. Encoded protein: CASSSYRGWETQYF. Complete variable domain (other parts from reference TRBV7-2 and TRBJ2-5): GAGVSQSPSNKVTEKGKDVELRCDPISGHTALYWYRQSLGQGLEFLIYFQGNSAPDKSGLPSDRFSAERTGGSVSTLTIQRTQQEDSAVYLCASSSYRGWETQYFGPGTRLLVL.

This CDR3 reads CSSRGASGLPEQYF. CDR3 coding DNA: TGCAGTTCCCGTGGGGCTAGCGGTCTCCCCGAGCAGTACTTC. The chain employs TRBV20-1 and TRBJ2-7, with 7 positions matching TRBD2. The length of the CDR3 is 14 residues. The J segment lost 6 bases and the V segment lost 8 bases, leaving 16 bases of the junction unmatched. Germline CDR1 is DFQATT and CDR2 is SNEGSKA (reference sequence).

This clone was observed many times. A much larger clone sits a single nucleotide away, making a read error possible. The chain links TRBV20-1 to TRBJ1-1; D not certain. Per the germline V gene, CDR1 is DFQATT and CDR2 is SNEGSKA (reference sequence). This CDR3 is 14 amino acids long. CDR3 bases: TGCAGTGCTAGGCCGCACAGCTTGAACACTGAAGCTCTCTTT. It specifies CSARPHSLNTEALF.

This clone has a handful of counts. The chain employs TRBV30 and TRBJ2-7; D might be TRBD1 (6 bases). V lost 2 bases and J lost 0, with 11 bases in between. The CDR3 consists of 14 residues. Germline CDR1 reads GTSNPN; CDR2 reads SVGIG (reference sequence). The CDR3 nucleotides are TGTGCCTGGAGTCCCGGGACAAACTCCTACGAGCAGTACTTC. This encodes CAWSPGTNSYEQYF.

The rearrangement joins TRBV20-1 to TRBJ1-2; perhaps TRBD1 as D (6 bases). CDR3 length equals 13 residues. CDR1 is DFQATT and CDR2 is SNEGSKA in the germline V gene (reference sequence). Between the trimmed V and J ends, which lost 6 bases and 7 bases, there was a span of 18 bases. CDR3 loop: CSARDTPYGGYTF. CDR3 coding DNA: TGCAGTGCCCGGGACACGCCGTATGGTGGCTACACCTTC.

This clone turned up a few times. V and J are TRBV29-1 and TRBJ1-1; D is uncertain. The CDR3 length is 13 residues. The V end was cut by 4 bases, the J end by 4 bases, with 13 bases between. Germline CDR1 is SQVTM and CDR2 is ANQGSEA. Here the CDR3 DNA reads TGCAGCGTTGGTCGGCCCTCGGGCACTGAAGCTTTCTTT. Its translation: CSVGRPSGTEAFF.

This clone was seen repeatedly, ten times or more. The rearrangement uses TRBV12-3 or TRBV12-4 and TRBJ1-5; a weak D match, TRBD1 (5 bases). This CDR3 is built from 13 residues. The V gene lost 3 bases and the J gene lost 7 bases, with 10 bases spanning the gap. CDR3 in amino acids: CASSLGVEQPQHF. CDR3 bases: TGTGCCAGCAGTTTGGGGGTTGAACAGCCCCAGCATTTT.

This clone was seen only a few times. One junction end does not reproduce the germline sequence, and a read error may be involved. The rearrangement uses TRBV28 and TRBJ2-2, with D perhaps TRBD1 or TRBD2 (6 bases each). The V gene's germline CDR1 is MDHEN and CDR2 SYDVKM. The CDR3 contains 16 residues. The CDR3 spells CASRTNEGGMTGEPFF. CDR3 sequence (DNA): TGTGCCAGCCGAACAAATGAGGGGGGAATGACCGGGGAGCCGTTTTTT.

CDR3: CASRPGLSYYEQYF. The CDR3 DNA is TGTGCCAGCAGACCGGGACTATCCTACTACGAGCAGTACTTC. This chain connects TRBV2 to TRBJ2-7; 7 bases match TRBD2. The length of the CDR3 is 14 residues. CDR1 and CDR2 from the germline V gene are SNHLY and FYNNEI. With 6 bases clipped from V and 3 bases from J, the junction kept 8 bases outside the gene matches.

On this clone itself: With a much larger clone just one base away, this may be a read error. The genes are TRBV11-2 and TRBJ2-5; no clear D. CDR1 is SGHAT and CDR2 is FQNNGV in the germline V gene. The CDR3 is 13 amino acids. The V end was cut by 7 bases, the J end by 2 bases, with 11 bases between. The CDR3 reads CASNNTNQETQYF. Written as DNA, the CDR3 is TGTGCCAGCAATAACACGAATCAAGAGACCCAGTACTTC.

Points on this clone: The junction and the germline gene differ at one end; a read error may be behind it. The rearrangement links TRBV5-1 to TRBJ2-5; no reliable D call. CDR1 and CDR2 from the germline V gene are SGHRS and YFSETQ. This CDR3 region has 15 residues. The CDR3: CASSPVGTIQDTQYF. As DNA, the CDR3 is TGCGCCAGCAGCCCAGTGGGTACCATCCAAGATACCCAGTACTTC.

The CDR3 spells CASSLSGRADTGELFF. In nucleotides, the CDR3 is TGCGCCAGCAGCTTAAGCGGGAGGGCCGACACCGGGGAGCTGTTTTTT. This chain connects TRBV5-1 to TRBJ2-2, with 10 bases identical to TRBD2. J was trimmed by 3 bases and V by 2 bases; bases with no gene match: 4. Germline lookup yields CDR1 SGHRS and CDR2 YFSETQ. The CDR3 is 16 amino acids.